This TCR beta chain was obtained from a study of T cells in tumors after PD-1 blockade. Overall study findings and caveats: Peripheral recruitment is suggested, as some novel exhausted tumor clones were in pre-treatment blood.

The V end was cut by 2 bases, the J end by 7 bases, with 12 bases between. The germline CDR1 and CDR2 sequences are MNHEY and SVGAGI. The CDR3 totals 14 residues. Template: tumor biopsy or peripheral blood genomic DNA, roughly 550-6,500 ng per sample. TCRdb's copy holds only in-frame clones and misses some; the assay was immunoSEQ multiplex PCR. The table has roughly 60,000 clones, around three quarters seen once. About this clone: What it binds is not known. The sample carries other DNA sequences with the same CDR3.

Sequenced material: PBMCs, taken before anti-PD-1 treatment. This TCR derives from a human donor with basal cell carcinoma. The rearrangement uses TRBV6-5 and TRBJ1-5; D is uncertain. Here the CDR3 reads CASSYRRNNQPQHF. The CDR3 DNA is TGTGCCAGCAGTTACCGGCGGAACAACCAGCCCCAGCATTTT.